The 32 T cell receptor beta chains in this list originate from one sample, sequenced in a study of blood T cell repertoires in COVID-19. This table comes from immunoSEQ multiplex PCR, and its TCRdb copy is limited to in-frame clones, with some not included. This table has some 200,000 clones, roughly 90% appearing once. Sequenced sample: PBMCs or T cells enriched from blood (not recorded which). The source is a woman in her thirties or forties with acute COVID-19.

This chain links TRBV14 with TRBJ1-2; a possible D gene is TRBD1 (5 bases). CDR3 size: 13 residues. CDR1 and CDR2 from the germline V gene are SGHDN and FVKESK. V dropped 4 bases and J dropped 8 bases, with 14 bases sitting between them. CDR3 protein: CASSPKARTGYTF. The CDR3 nucleotides read TGTGCCAGCAGCCCCAAAGCCCGGACAGGCTACACCTTC. Filled out from reference TRBV14 and TRBJ1-2, the complete variable domain reads EAGVTQFPSHSVIEKGQTVTLRCDPISGHDNLYWYRRVMGKEIKFLLHFVKESKQDESGMPNNRFLAERTGGTYSTLKVQPAELEDSGVYFCASSPKARTGYTFGSGTRLTVV.

This CDR3 reads CASSRRGNTEAFF. The DNA of the CDR3 is TGTGCCAGCAGTCGCCGGGGGAACACTGAAGCTTTCTTT. The rearrangement uses TRBV28 and TRBJ1-1; D is uncertain. V gave up 5 bases and J gave up 1 base, with 8 bases separating them. The germline gives CDR1 MDHEN, CDR2 SYDVKM. This CDR3 region has 13 residues.

For this clone: In the same sample, other DNA sequences code for this CDR3. The J gene is TRBJ1-1, the V gene TRBV5-1; D might be TRBD1 (6 bases). The germline V gene has CDR1 SGHRS and CDR2 YFSETQ. The CDR3 spans 14 residues. Deletions cut 1 base from V and 2 bases from J, with 9 bases between. The CDR3 protein is CASSLTGKNTEAFF. The DNA of the CDR3 is TGCGCCAGCAGCTTGACAGGGAAAAACACTGAAGCTTTCTTT.

V is TRBV6-2 or TRBV6-3 and J is TRBJ1-1, with TRBD1 identical over 7 bases. Germline V gene lookup returns CDR1 MNHEY and CDR2 SVGEGT. This CDR3 contains 12 residues. The ends lost 2 bases at V and 11 bases at J; junction bases unmatched: 5. CDR3 DNA sequence: TGTGCCAGCAGTTACAAAGGGGGCAGCGCTTTCTTT. This codes for CASSYKGGSAFF.

The chain joins TRBV3-1 (or the pseudogene TRBV3-2) to TRBJ1-3; D gene uncertain. The germline V and J ends were trimmed by 4 bases and 0 bases, with 13 bases remaining between them. The CDR3 extends over 16 amino acids. Germline CDR1 reads LGHDT; CDR2 reads YNNKEL (reference sequence). The CDR3 sequence is CASSLPPGISGNTIYF. CDR3 nucleotides: TGTGCCAGCAGCCTCCCCCCCGGGATCTCTGGAAACACCATATATTTT.

The V and J genes are TRBV5-8 and TRBJ1-3; D call uncertain. CDR1 is SGHTS and CDR2 is YDEGEE in the germline V gene. The CDR3 has 15 amino acids. V gave up 2 bases and J gave up 0 bases, with 9 bases separating them. The CDR3 nucleotides are TGTGCCAGCAGCTTTAGGGAGTCCTCTGGAAACACCATATATTTT. Translated, it gives CASSFRESSGNTIYF.

The chain couples TRBV5-1 to TRBJ1-6; perhaps TRBD1 as D (5 bases). Deletions cut 4 bases from V and 6 bases from J, with 17 bases between. This CDR3 region has 16 residues. Germline CDR1 and CDR2: SGHRS and YFSETQ. The CDR3 protein is CASSPVSGVPNSPLHF. CDR3 sequence (DNA): TGCGCCAGCAGCCCAGTGTCGGGGGTTCCTAATTCACCCCTCCACTTT.

The chain is built from TRBV12-5 and TRBJ1-5; D perhaps matches TRBD1 (5 bases). The CDR3 spans 17 residues. V dropped 0 bases and J dropped 2 bases, with 14 bases sitting between them. Per the germline V gene, CDR1 is LGHNT and CDR2 is FRNRAP. The CDR3: CASGLVVGREGNQPQHF. The CDR3 coding sequence is TGTGCTAGTGGTTTGGTAGTTGGCAGGGAGGGCAATCAGCCCCAGCATTTT.

CDR3 in amino acids: CASLEAGANVLTF. DNA for the CDR3: TGTGCCAGCTTGGAGGCTGGGGCCAACGTCCTGACTTTC. The rearrangement joins TRBV6-5 to TRBJ2-6, with D possibly being TRBD2 (5 bases). Germline CDR1 MNHEY, CDR2 SVGAGI. This CDR3 comprises 13 residues. V lost 8 bases to trimming and J lost 2 bases, with 7 bases between them.

The J gene is TRBJ1-4, the V gene TRBV10-2, with 8 bases matching TRBD1. V lost 6 bases to trimming and J lost 5 bases; unmatched junction nucleotides: 2. The CDR3 consists of 13 residues. Germline V gene lookup returns CDR1 WSHSY and CDR2 SAAADI. The CDR3 region is CASRDRANEKLFF. DNA of the CDR3: TGCGCCAGCAGGGACAGGGCGAATGAAAAACTGTTTTTT.

This clone was detected only once. This chain joins TRBV6-6 and TRBJ1-5; D gene uncertain. Germline loops: CDR1 MNHNY, CDR2 SVGAGI (reference sequence). Deletions cut 2 bases from V and 5 bases from J, with 10 bases between. The CDR3 covers 14 residues. In nucleotides, the CDR3 is TGTGCCAGCAGTTACCCCCATACAGATCAGCCCCAGCATTTT. Residues: CASSYPHTDQPQHF.

This sequence joins TRBV5-1 and TRBJ2-7, with 9 nucleotides matching TRBD1. CDR3 length equals 14 residues. Germline CDR1 and CDR2: SGHRS and YFSETQ. V was clipped by 2 bases and J by 5 bases; unmatched bases: 5. CDR3 sequence (DNA): TGCGCCAGCAGCTTAGGGACAGGGTCTGACGAGCAGTACGTC. Amino acids: CASSLGTGSDEQYV.

V usage is TRBV18 and J usage is TRBJ1-2; D is unresolved. This CDR3 comprises 11 residues. Trimming shortened V by 3 bases and J by 6 bases, and 5 bases separated the two germline ends. Germline V gene data show CDR1 as KGHSH and CDR2 as LQKENI. CDR3 nucleotides: TGTGCCAGCTCACCCGGGAATGGCTACACCTTC. Encoded protein: CASSPGNGYTF.

CDR3 sequence reads: CASSLTTGGIQTQYF. In DNA, the CDR3 is TGTGCCAGCAGTTTAACGACAGGGGGCATACAGACCCAGTACTTC. The J gene is TRBJ2-5, the V gene TRBV27, with 10 bases matching TRBD1. Germline CDR1 reads MNHEY; CDR2 reads SMNVEV (reference sequence). This CDR3 has 15 amino acids. V was clipped by 2 bases and J by 6 bases; unmatched bases: 6.

V usage is TRBV4-1 and J usage is TRBJ1-2; 8 bases are shared with TRBD1. The CDR3 has 15 residues. After removal of 0 bases from V and 2 bases from J, the junction contained 2 bases not matched to a gene. CDR1 and CDR2 from the germline V gene are MGHRA and YSYEKL. For the CDR3, the DNA is TGCGCCAGCAGCCAAGAAAGGACAGGGAACTATGGCTACACCTTC. Protein sequence: CASSQERTGNYGYTF.

The chain combines TRBV11-2 with TRBJ1-1; 7 bases are shared with TRBD1. Germline-derived CDR1 and CDR2 are SGHAT and FQNNGV. CDR3 length equals 16 residues. The V gene end was trimmed by 4 bases and the J gene end by 4 bases; junction bases not matched to a gene: 12. The CDR3 DNA is TGTGCCAGCAGCTCAATCAAGGGGGCGCCGGGCACTGAAGCTTTCTTT. This gives the protein CASSSIKGAPGTEAFF.

The chain combines TRBV4-3 with TRBJ2-7, with 8 bases aligning to TRBD2. Trimming cost V 4 bases and J 0 bases; bases outside gene matches: 8. CDR1 LGHNA and CDR2 YSLEER come from the germline V gene. This CDR3 region has 16 residues. CDR3 loop: CASSLVSGDGSYEQYF. The DNA of the CDR3 is TGCGCCAGCAGCCTAGTTAGCGGGGACGGCTCCTACGAGCAGTACTTC.

V is TRBV6-2 or TRBV6-3 and J is TRBJ1-1; D is possibly TRBD1 (5 bases). V was shortened by 5 bases and J by 7 bases, with 17 bases between the two germline ends. The CDR3 loop spans 14 amino acids. CDR1 and CDR2 from the germline V gene are MNHEY and SVGEGT. The CDR3: CASSPTYQGSEAFF. In nucleotides, the CDR3 is TGTGCCAGCAGTCCCACGTACCAGGGCAGTGAAGCTTTCTTT.

The chain is built from TRBV2 and TRBJ2-1, with TRBD2 matching over 10 bases. There are 15 residues in the CDR3. With V trimmed by 6 bases and J by 7 bases, 9 bases remained unmatched. Germline V gene lookup returns CDR1 SNHLY and CDR2 FYNNEI. The CDR3, as DNA: TGTGCCAGCAGGCAGCTAGCGGGGGCCCAAAATGAGCAGTTCTTC. Encoded protein: CASRQLAGAQNEQFF.

The rearrangement uses TRBV19 and TRBJ1-2, with TRBD1 matching 8 bases. The CDR3 totals 16 residues. V lost 6 bases to trimming and J lost 2 bases; unmatched junction nucleotides: 11. Per the germline V gene, CDR1 is LNHDA and CDR2 is SQIVND (reference sequence). The CDR3 loop is CASSAGTGAWNYGYTF. CDR3 DNA: TGTGCCAGTAGCGCCGGGACAGGCGCTTGGAACTATGGCTACACCTTC.

The rearrangement links TRBV18 to TRBJ1-1; D remains unclear. The CDR3 covers 15 residues. The germline V gene encodes CDR1 KGHSH and CDR2 LQKENI. Trimming removed 2 bases at V and 5 bases at J, with 15 bases between. The CDR3, as DNA: TGTGCCAGCTCACCAGTGGTAAGCCAACGGACTGAAGCTTTCTTT. Protein product: CASSPVVSQRTEAFF.

The chain has TRBV6-2 or TRBV6-3 and TRBJ2-7, with TRBD1 as a possible D gene (6 bases). V was pared by 5 bases and J by 0 bases, with 14 bases between. Germline V gives CDR1 MNHEY, CDR2 SVGEGT. There are 15 residues in the CDR3. The CDR3 sequence: CASSDPGHPSYEQYF. The CDR3 coding sequence is TGTGCCAGCAGTGATCCGGGACACCCCTCCTACGAGCAGTACTTC.

The chain carries TRBV6-2 or TRBV6-3 and TRBJ2-2; D gene ambiguous. The CDR3 extends over 14 amino acids. Germline CDR1 and CDR2: MNHEY and SVGEGT. With 4 bases removed from V and 4 bases from J, the gap between germline ends came to 10 bases. DNA for the CDR3: TGTGCCAGCAGTTCCTTAGTGGTCACCGGGGAGCTGTTTTTT. Amino acids: CASSSLVVTGELFF.

This chain links TRBV9 with TRBJ2-7; 7 nucleotides agree with TRBD1. The ends lost 3 bases at V and 2 bases at J; junction bases unmatched: 5. This CDR3 is built from 14 residues. Germline V lookup: CDR1 SGDLS, CDR2 YYNGEE. CDR3: CASSGTGETYEQYF. CDR3 coding DNA: TGTGCCAGCAGCGGGACAGGTGAAACCTACGAGCAGTACTTC.

This clone has only a few counts. The chain joins TRBV6-1 to TRBJ1-6; TRBD1 agrees at 7 bases. V shed 3 bases and J 17 bases; nucleotides not matched to a gene: 4. Germline assignment: CDR1 MNHNS and CDR2 SASEGT. The length of the CDR3 is 11 residues. For the CDR3, the DNA is TGTGCCAGCAGTGAGACAGGGTTGGTCCACTTT. It is translated as CASSETGLVHF.

The chain joins TRBV6-2 or TRBV6-3 to TRBJ2-1, with D uncertain. V lost 2 bases, J lost 5 bases, and 19 bases lay in between. The CDR3 is 17 residues long. The germline V gene encodes CDR1 MNHEY and CDR2 SVGEGT. The CDR3 region has the DNA TGTGCCAGCAGTTACGACATTCTCTTGCCAAGAGACAATGAGCAGTTCTTC. Its translation: CASSYDILLPRDNEQFF.

V and J are TRBV3-1 (or the pseudogene TRBV3-2) and TRBJ2-7; a weak D match, TRBD2 (6 bases). In germline, CDR1 is LGHDT, CDR2 YNNKEL (reference sequence). The V end was cut by 1 base, the J end by 5 bases, with 6 bases between. This CDR3 has 12 amino acids. CDR3 coding DNA: TGTGCCAGCAGCCAAGGCGGGGACGAGCAGTACGTC. Protein sequence: CASSQGGDEQYV.

This CDR3 is CASSQEPGRNTEAFF. CDR3 DNA sequence: TGCGCCAGCAGCCAAGAGCCAGGAAGGAACACTGAAGCTTTCTTT. The rearrangement joins TRBV4-1 to TRBJ1-1; D is unclear. CDR3 length equals 15 residues. V gave up 0 bases and J gave up 1 base, with 9 bases separating them. CDR1 is MGHRA, CDR2 YSYEKL, per germline.

The chain is built from TRBV30 and TRBJ2-7; possibly TRBD1 for D (6 bases). From germline, CDR1 is GTSNPN and CDR2 SVGIG (reference sequence). The CDR3 sequence is 14 residues long. V was cut by 1 base and J by 2 bases, with 12 bases left in between. In nucleotides, the CDR3 is TGTGCCTGGAGTGAGGCAGGGGCTCCCTACGAGCAGTACGTC. Translated, it gives CAWSEAGAPYEQYV.

This sequence joins TRBV3-1 (or the pseudogene TRBV3-2) and TRBJ1-4; D gene unclear. From germline, CDR1 is LGHDT and CDR2 YNNKEL (reference sequence). The CDR3 covers 15 residues. V was trimmed by 4 bases and J by 2 bases, leaving 11 bases between them. CDR3 in amino acids: CASSPTAVTNEKLFF. In DNA form, the CDR3 reads TGTGCCAGCAGCCCCACAGCAGTCACTAATGAAAAACTGTTTTTT.

The DNA for the CDR3 is TGTGCCAGCTCTAATGTGGGACAGAGGTTTTCGGATGAGCAGTTCTTC. It translates to CASSNVGQRFSDEQFF. The chain is built from TRBV27 and TRBJ2-1, with 7 bases lining up with TRBD1. Germline trimming cut 8 bases from V and 8 bases from J; bases unmatched to any gene: 18. CDR3 length: 16 residues. Germline loops: CDR1 MNHEY, CDR2 SMNVEV (reference sequence).

The chain combines TRBV9 with TRBJ2-3; TRBD2 matches at 8 bases. CDR3 length: 18 amino acids. CDR1 SGDLS and CDR2 YYNGEE come from the germline V gene. V lost 4 bases to trimming and J lost 2 bases; unmatched junction nucleotides: 15. This CDR3 reads CASSPQGSRGGHTDTQYF. Written as DNA, the CDR3 is TGTGCCAGCAGCCCCCAGGGGTCACGGGGGGGCCACACAGATACGCAGTATTTT.